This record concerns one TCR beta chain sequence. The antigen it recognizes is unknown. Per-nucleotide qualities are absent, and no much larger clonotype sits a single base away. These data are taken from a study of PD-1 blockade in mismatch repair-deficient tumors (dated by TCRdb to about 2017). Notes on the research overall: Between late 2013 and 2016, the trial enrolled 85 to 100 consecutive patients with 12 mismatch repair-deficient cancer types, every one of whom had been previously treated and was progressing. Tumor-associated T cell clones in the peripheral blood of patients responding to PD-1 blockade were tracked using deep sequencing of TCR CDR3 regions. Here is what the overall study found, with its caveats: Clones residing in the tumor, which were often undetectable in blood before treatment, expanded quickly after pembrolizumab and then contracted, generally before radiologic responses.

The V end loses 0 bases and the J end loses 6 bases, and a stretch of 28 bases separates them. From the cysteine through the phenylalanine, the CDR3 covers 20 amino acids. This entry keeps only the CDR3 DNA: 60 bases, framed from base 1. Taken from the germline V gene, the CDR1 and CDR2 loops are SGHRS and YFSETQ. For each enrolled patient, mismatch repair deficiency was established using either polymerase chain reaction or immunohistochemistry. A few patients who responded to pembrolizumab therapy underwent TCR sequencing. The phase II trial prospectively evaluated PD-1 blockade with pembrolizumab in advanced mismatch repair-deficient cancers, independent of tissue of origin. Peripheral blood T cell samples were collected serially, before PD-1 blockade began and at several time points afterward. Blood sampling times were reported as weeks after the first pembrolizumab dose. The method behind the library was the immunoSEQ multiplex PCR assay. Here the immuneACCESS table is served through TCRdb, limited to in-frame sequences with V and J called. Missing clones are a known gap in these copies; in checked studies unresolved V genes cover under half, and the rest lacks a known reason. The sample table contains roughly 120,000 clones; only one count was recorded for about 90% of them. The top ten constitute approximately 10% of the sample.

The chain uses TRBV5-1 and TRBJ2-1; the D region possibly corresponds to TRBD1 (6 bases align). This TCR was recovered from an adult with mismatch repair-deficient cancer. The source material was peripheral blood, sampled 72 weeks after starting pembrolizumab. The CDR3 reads CASSLAVGGRDSRNTNEQFF. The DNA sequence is TGCGCCAGCAGCTTGGCCGTAGGGGGAAGAGATTCGCGTAATACCAATGAGCAGTTCTTC.